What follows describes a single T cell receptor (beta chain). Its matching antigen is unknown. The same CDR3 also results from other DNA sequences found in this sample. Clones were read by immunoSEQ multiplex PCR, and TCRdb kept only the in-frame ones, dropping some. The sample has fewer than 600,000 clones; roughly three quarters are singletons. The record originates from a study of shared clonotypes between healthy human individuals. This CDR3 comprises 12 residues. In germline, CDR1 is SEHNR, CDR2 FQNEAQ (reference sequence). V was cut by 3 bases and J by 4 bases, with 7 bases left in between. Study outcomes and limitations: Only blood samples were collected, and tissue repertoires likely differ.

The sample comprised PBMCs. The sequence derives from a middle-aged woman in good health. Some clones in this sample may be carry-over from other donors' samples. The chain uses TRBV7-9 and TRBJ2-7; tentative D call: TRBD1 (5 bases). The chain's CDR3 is CASSLQGYEQYF. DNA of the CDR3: TGTGCCAGCAGCTTGCAGGGTTACGAGCAGTACTTC.